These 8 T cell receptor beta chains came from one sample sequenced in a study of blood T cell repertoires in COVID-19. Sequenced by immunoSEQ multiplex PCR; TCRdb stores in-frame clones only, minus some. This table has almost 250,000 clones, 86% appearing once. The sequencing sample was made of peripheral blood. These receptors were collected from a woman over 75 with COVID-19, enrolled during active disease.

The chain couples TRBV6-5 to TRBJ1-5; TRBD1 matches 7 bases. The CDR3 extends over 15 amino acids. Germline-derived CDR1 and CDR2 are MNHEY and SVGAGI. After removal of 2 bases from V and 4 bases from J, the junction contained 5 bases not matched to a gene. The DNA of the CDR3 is TGTGCCAGCAGTTACGTGGAGGGGGCTAATCAGCCCCAGCATTTT. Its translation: CASSYVEGANQPQHF.

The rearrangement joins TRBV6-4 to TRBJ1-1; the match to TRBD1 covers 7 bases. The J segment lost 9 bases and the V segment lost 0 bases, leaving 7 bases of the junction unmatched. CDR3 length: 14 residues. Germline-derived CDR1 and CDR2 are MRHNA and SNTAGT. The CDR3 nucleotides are TGTGCCAGCAGTGACTCGGGTCCAGGGGGGAAAGCTTTCTTT. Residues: CASSDSGPGGKAFF.

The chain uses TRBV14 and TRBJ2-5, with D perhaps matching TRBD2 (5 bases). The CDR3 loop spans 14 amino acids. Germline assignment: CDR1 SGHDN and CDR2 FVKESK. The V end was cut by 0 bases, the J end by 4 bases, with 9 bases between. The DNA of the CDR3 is TGTGCCAGCAGCCAAGAAGGCCGGGGAGAGACCCAGTACTTC. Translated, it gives CASSQEGRGETQYF.

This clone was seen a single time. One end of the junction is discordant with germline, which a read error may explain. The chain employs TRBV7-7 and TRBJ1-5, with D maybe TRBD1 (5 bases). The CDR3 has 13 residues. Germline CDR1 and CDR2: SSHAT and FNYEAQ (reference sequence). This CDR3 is CASSAGIYQPQHF. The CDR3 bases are TGTGCTAGCAGTGCAGGGATCTATCAGCCCCAGCATTTT.

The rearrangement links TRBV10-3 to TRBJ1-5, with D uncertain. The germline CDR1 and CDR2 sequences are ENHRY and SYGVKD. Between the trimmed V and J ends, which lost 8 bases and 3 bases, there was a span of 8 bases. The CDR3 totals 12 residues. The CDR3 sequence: CAIGGSNQPQHF. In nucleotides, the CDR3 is TGTGCCATCGGAGGCTCCAATCAGCCCCAGCATTTT.

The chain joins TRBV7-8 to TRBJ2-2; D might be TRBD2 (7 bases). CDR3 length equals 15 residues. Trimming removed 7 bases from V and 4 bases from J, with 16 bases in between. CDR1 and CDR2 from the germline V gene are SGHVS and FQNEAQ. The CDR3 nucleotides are TGTGCCAGCAAGGAGTCGGGGGGCAGCACCGGGGAGCTGTTTTTT. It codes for CASKESGGSTGELFF.

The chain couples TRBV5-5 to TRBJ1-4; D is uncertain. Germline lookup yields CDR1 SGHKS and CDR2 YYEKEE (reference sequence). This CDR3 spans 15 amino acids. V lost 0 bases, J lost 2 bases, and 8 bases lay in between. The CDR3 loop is CASSLAGRTNEKLFF. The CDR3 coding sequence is TGTGCCAGCAGCTTGGCGGGGAGGACTAATGAAAAACTGTTTTTT.

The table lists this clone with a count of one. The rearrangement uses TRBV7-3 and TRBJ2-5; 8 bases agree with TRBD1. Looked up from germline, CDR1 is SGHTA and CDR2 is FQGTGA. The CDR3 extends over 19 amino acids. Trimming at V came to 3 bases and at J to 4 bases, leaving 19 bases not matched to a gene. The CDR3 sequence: CASSLPGGATGDGGETQYF. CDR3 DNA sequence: TGTGCCAGCAGCTTGCCAGGTGGGGCGACAGGGGATGGTGGAGAGACCCAGTACTTC.